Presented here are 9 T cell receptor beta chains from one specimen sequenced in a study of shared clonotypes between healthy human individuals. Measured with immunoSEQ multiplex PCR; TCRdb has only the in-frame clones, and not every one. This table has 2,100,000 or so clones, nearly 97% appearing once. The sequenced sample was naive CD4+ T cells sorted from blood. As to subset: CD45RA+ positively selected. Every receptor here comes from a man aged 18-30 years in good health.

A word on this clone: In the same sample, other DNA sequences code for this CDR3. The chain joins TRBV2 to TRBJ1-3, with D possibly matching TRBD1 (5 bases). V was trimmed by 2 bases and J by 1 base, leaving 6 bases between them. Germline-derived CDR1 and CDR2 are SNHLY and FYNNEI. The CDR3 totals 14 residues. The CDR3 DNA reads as TGTGCCAGCAGTGAACAGGGATCTGGAAACACCATATATTTT. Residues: CASSEQGSGNTIYF.

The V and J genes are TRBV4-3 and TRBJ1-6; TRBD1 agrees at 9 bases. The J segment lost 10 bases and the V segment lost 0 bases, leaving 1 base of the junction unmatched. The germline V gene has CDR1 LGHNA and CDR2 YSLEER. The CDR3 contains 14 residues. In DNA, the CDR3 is TGCGCCAGCAGCCAAGAACAGGGGGCCTCACCCCTCCACTTT. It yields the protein CASSQEQGASPLHF.

The CDR3, as DNA: TGTGCCAGCAGCAACGGTGGGGGGGGGCAGCCCCAGCATTTT. Residues: CASSNGGGGQPQHF. The V call is TRBV6-6, the J call TRBJ1-5; the D gene is possibly TRBD1 (5 bases). V was cut by 6 bases and J by 7 bases, with 16 bases left in between. The germline gives CDR1 MNHNY, CDR2 SVGAGI (reference sequence). The CDR3 loop spans 14 amino acids.

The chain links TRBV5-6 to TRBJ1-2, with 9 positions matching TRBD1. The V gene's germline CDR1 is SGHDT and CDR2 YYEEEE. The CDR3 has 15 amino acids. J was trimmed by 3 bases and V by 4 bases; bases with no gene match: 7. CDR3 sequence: CASSTIRTGDYGYTF. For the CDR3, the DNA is TGTGCCAGCAGCACAATCAGGACAGGGGACTATGGCTACACCTTC.

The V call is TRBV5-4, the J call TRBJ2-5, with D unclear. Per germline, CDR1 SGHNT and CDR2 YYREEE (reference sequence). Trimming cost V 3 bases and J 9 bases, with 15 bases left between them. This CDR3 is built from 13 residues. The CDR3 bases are TGTGCCAGCAGCTCCTACCTAGTCCCGGCCCAGTACTTC. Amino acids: CASSSYLVPAQYF.

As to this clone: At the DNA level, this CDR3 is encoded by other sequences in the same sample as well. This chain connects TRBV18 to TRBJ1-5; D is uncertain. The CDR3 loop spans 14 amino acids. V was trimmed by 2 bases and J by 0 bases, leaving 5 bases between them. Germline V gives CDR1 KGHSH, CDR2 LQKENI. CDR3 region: CASSPDYSNQPQHF. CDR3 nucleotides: TGTGCCAGCTCACCAGATTATAGCAATCAGCCCCAGCATTTT.

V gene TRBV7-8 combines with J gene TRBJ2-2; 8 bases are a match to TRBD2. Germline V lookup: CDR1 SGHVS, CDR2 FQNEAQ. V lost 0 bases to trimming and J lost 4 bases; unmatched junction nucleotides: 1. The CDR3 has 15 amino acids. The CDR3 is CASSLASGVTGELFF. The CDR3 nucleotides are TGTGCCAGCAGCTTAGCTAGCGGGGTCACCGGGGAGCTGTTTTTT.

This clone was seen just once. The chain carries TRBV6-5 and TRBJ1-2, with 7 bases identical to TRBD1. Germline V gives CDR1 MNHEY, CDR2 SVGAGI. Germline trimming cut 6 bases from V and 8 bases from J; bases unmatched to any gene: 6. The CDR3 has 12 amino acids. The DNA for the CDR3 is TGTGCCAGCAGGAGGGACAGCGGGGGCTACACCTTC. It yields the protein CASRRDSGGYTF.

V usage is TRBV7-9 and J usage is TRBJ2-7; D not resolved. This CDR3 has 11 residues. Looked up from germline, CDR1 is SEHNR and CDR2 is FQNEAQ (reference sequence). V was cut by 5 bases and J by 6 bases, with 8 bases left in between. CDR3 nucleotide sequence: TGTGCCAGCAGCCTCAGTAGCGAGCAGTACTTC. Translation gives CASSLSSEQYF.